Listed below are T cell receptor beta chains from one sample, sequenced in a study of T cells after yellow fever vaccination. TCRdb itself ran the 5' RACE reads through MiXCR, one entry per CDR3 protein. The table lists some 260,000 distinct CDR3 sequences, approximately 5.2% of them singletons. The sequencing used CD4+ T cells sorted from PBMCs, collected on the day of the yellow fever booster vaccination. Receptors were obtained from a man aged 18 to 29 who received the YFV17D yellow fever vaccine. The CDR3 runs from the conserved cysteine through the conserved F or W. A D gene is named only where the DNA matches it firmly. Part of the rows lack a size; the others show once, few, many or a class for expanded clones.

V gene,D gene,J gene,CDR3 length,clone size,CDR3 protein,CDR3 DNA
TRBV2,TRBD1,TRBJ1-1,15,NA,CASSEGRGRNTEAFF,TGTGCCAGCAGTGAGGGCAGGGGGCGGAACACTGAAGCTTTCTTT
TRBV7-2,NA,TRBJ1-1,14,many,CASRPGQANTEAFF,TGTGCCAGCAGACCGGGACAAGCGAACACTGAAGCTTTCTTT
TRBV25-1,NA,TRBJ2-3,16,few,CASSDPGGAGTDTQYF,TGTGCCAGCAGTGACCCTGGGGGGGCAGGCACAGATACGCAGTATTTT
TRBV6-1,TRBD1,TRBJ1-5,16,few,CASSLSGTGNNQPQHF,TGTGCCAGCAGTCTCTCGGGGACAGGGAACAATCAGCCCCAGCATTTT
TRBV24-1,NA,TRBJ2-2,15,many,CATSDLNGPTGELFF,TGTGCCACCAGTGATTTGAATGGACCCACCGGGGAGCTGTTTTTT
TRBV6-1,NA,TRBJ1-2,15,NA,CASSAGQGLFYGYTF,TGTGCCAGCAGCGCCGGGCAGGGGCTATTCTATGGCTACACCTTC
TRBV7-2,NA,TRBJ1-5,12,many,CASSPVGQPQHF,TGTGCCAGCAGCCCCGTTGGGCAGCCCCAGCATTTT
TRBV27,TRBD1,TRBJ2-3,19,few,CASTRSGTGPLYSTDTQYF,TGTGCCAGCACCAGATCCGGGACAGGGCCGCTCTATAGCACAGATACGCAGTATTTT
TRBV24-1,NA,TRBJ2-1,12,few,CATQTGYNEQFF,TGTGCCACTCAGACAGGCTACAATGAGCAGTTCTTC
TRBV5-4,NA,TRBJ2-5,13,few,CATMREYQETQYF,TGTGCCACCATGAGAGAGTACCAAGAGACCCAGTACTTC
TRBV7-2,TRBD1,TRBJ1-2,12,NA,CASSTPRGQASF,TGTGCCAGCAGCACCCCGAGGGGGCAGGCATCCTTC
TRBV9,NA,TRBJ1-2,15,NA,CASSVDGSFNYGYTF,TGTGCCAGCAGCGTCGACGGAAGCTTTAACTATGGCTACACCTTC
TRBV6-5,TRBD2,TRBJ2-5,13,many,CASGPGGQETQYF,TGTGCCAGCGGTCCGGGGGGACAAGAGACCCAGTACTTC
TRBV12-3/TRBV12-4,NA,TRBJ2-3,15,many,CASSFRWAASDTQYF,TGTGCCAGCAGTTTCCGCTGGGCAGCTTCAGATACGCAGTATTTT
TRBV6-1,NA,TRBJ1-1,13,NA,CASSPQVRTEAFF,TGTGCCAGCAGTCCTCAGGTGCGCACTGAAGCTTTCTTT
TRBV7-2,TRBD1,TRBJ1-1,14,many,CASSFARGTGEAFF,TGTGCCAGCAGCTTTGCTCGGGGGACAGGTGAAGCTTTCTTT
TRBV7-2,TRBD2,TRBJ2-3,17,many,CASSFRLAGDRTDTQYF,TGTGCCAGCAGCTTCCGCCTAGCGGGGGACCGCACAGATACGCAGTATTTT
TRBV3-1,NA,TRBJ2-5,14,NA,CASSQRRDQETQYF,TGTGCCAGCAGCCAACGTCGGGACCAAGAGACCCAGTACTTC
TRBV19,TRBD2,TRBJ2-5,14,few,CATRLAGASGTQYF,TGTGCCACCAGACTAGCGGGGGCCTCTGGGACCCAGTACTTC
TRBV5-1,TRBD2,TRBJ2-5,15,many,CASSLAGLVKETQYF,TGCGCCAGCAGCTTGGCCGGACTAGTAAAAGAGACCCAGTACTTC
TRBV3-1,TRBD2,TRBJ2-3,19,few,CASSQGQRGGLRISDTQYF,TGTGCCAGCAGCCAAGGACAGCGGGGGGGCCTCCGCATATCAGATACGCAGTATTTT
TRBV4-1,TRBD2,TRBJ2-7,16,many,CASSQEGTSGAYEQYF,TGCGCCAGCAGCCAAGAAGGGACTAGCGGAGCATACGAGCAGTACTTC
TRBV3-1,NA,TRBJ2-7,11,NA,CASSHRYEQYF,TGTGCCAGCAGCCACAGGTACGAGCAGTACTTC
TRBV18,TRBD1,TRBJ1-3,16,NA,CASSPSGQGSGNTIYF,TGTGCCAGCTCACCATCGGGACAGGGTTCTGGAAACACCATATATTTT
TRBV5-1,NA,TRBJ2-5,12,NA,CASSGSLETQYF,TGCGCCAGCAGTGGCAGCCTGGAGACCCAGTACTTC
TRBV4-1,TRBD2,TRBJ2-1,14,many,CASSQRAGTNEQFF,TGCGCCAGCAGCCAACGAGCGGGGACTAATGAGCAGTTCTTC
TRBV3-1,TRBD1,TRBJ2-7,14,NA,CASSLGTVFYEQYF,TGTGCCAGCAGCTTAGGGACAGTTTTCTACGAGCAGTACTTC
TRBV5-6,NA,TRBJ1-2,13,NA,CASSFITVVGYTF,TGTGCCAGCAGCTTTATAACAGTTGTAGGCTACACCTTC
TRBV6-5,NA,TRBJ2-1,11,few,CASSEGTSRFF,TGTGCCAGCAGTGAAGGGACATCGCGGTTCTTC
TRBV2,NA,TRBJ2-1,11,NA,CASSELLGQFF,TGTGCCAGCAGTGAACTTCTAGGGCAGTTCTTC
TRBV20-1,NA,TRBJ1-1,14,NA,CSAASGGRYTEAFF,TGCAGTGCTGCCTCGGGGGGCCGGTACACTGAAGCTTTCTTT
TRBV18,TRBD2,TRBJ2-1,14,few,CASLASGFDNEQFF,TGTGCCAGCCTCGCTAGCGGCTTTGACAATGAGCAGTTCTTC
TRBV6-5,TRBD2,TRBJ2-3,19,many,CASSYSRGLAGGRTDTQYF,TGTGCCAGCAGTTACTCGAGGGGACTAGCGGGGGGGCGCACAGATACGCAGTATTTT
TRBV7-2,NA,TRBJ2-7,14,many,CASSLTALSYEQYF,TGTGCCAGCAGCTTAACTGCCCTCTCCTACGAGCAGTACTTC
TRBV3-1,TRBD1,TRBJ1-2,15,few,CASSHPGQAGWGYTF,TGTGCCAGCAGCCACCCCGGACAGGCGGGATGGGGCTACACCTTC
TRBV7-8,TRBD2,TRBJ2-1,16,NA,CASSVLTSGGYNEQFF,TGTGCCAGCAGCGTCCTTACTAGCGGGGGGTACAATGAGCAGTTCTTC
TRBV4-2,NA,TRBJ1-1,16,NA,CASSQEGWQQNTEAFF,TGTGCCAGCAGCCAAGAGGGGTGGCAGCAGAACACTGAAGCTTTCTTT
TRBV7-9,NA,TRBJ1-4,12,few,CASSFVDEKLFF,TGTGCCAGCAGCTTTGTCGACGAAAAACTGTTTTTT
TRBV6-5,NA,TRBJ2-5,15,few,CICSYVDANQETQYF,TGTATCTGTAGTTACGTCGATGCTAACCAAGAGACCCAGTACTTC
TRBV4-2,NA,TRBJ2-1,17,NA,CASSPASGEGGYNEQFF,TGTGCCAGCAGCCCAGCGTCAGGGGAAGGTGGCTACAATGAGCAGTTCTTC
TRBV5-6,NA,TRBJ2-3,13,many,CASSWGSTDTQYF,TGTGCCAGCAGCTGGGGGAGCACAGATACGCAGTATTTT
TRBV12-3/TRBV12-4,NA,TRBJ2-5,15,few,CASSFSSGAQETQYF,TGTGCCAGCAGTTTTTCCAGTGGGGCCCAAGAGACCCAGTACTTC
TRBV18,NA,TRBJ2-1,13,many,CASSPIGYNEQFF,TGTGCCAGCTCACCAATCGGGTACAATGAGCAGTTCTTC
TRBV30,NA,TRBJ2-1,12,many,CAWSLSSNEQFF,TGTGCCTGGAGTTTAAGCTCCAATGAGCAGTTCTTC
TRBV5-6,NA,TRBJ1-1,16,many,CASSLEGYGTPAEAFF,TGTGCCAGCAGCTTGGAAGGGTACGGGACGCCGGCTGAAGCTTTCTTT
TRBV5-4,TRBD1,TRBJ1-2,20,NA,CASSSPRAGQGVGDSYGYTF,TGTGCCAGCAGCTCCCCCCGTGCCGGACAGGGGGTCGGAGATTCATATGGCTACACCTTC
TRBV20-1,NA,TRBJ2-1,13,many,CSAREGSDNEQFF,TGCAGTGCTAGAGAGGGATCCGACAATGAGCAGTTCTTC
TRBV5-4,TRBD2,TRBJ2-1,14,few,CASSLPSGVNEQFF,TGTGCCAGCAGCTTACCTAGCGGGGTCAATGAGCAGTTCTTC
TRBV5-1,TRBD2,TRBJ2-5,16,NA,CASSSGLAGGYETQYF,TGCGCCAGCAGCTCTGGACTAGCGGGGGGCTATGAGACCCAGTACTTC
TRBV6-2/TRBV6-3,NA,TRBJ1-4,14,many,CASSYRVFEGRLFF,TGTGCCAGCAGTTACCGCGTTTTTGAAGGACGACTGTTTTTT
TRBV21-1,NA,TRBJ2-2,20,few,CASSNVKGEGTQANTGELFF,TGTGCCAGCAGCAATGTAAAGGGGGAGGGGACCCAAGCGAACACCGGGGAGCTGTTTTTT